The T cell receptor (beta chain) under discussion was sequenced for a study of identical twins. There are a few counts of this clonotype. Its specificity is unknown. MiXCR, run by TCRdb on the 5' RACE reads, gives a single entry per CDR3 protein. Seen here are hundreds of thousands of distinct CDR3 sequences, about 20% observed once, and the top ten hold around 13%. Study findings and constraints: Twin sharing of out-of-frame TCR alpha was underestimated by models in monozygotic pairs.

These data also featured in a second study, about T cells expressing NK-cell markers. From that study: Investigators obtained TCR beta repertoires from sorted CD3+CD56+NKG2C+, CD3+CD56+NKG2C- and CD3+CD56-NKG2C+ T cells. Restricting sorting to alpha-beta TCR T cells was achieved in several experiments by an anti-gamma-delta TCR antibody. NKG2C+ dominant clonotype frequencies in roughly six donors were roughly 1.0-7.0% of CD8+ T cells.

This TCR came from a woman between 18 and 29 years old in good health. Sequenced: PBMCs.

CDR3 DNA sequence: TGTGCCAGCAGCGTAGTCGGGGAGGGTTACGAGCAGTACTTC. This codes for CASSVVGEGYEQYF. The chain couples TRBV9 to TRBJ2-7; 7 nucleotides align to TRBD2. Germline-derived CDR1 and CDR2 are SGDLS and YYNGEE. Losses at the gene ends were 0 bases for V and 4 bases for J; bases not matched to a gene: 4. This CDR3 spans 14 amino acids.